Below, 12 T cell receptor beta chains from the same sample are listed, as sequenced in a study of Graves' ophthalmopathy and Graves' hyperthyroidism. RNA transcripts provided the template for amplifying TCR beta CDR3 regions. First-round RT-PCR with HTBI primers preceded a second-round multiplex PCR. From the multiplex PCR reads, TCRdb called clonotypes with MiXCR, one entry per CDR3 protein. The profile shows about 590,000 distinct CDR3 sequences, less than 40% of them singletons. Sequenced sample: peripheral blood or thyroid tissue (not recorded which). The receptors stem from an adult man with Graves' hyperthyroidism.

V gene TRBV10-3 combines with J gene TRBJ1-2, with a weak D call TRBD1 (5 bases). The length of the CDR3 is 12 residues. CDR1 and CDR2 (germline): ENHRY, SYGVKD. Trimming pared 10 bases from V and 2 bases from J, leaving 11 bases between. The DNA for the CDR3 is TGTGCCAGCACCCGGGACAACTATGGCTACACCTTC. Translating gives CASTRDNYGYTF.

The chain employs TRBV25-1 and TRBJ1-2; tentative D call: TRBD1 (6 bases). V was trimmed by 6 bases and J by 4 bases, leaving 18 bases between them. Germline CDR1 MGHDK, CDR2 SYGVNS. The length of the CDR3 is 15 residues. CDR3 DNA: TGTGCCAGCAGATTACCCGCCGGGACAACCTATGGCTACACCTTC. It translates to CASRLPAGTTYGYTF.

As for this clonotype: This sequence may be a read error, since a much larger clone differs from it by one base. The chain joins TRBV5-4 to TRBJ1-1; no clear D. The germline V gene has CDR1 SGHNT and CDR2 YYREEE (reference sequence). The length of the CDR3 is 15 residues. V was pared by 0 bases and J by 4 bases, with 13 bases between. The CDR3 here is CASSLDGLMSTEAFF. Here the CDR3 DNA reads TGTGCCAGCAGCTTGGATGGACTCATGAGCACTGAAGCTTTCTTT.

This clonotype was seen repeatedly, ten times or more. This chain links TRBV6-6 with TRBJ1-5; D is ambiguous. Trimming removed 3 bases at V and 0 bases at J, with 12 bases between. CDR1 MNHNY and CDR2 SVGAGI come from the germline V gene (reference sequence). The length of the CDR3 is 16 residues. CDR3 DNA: TGTGCCAGCAGTTATCCAGGCCGACCTAGCAATCAGCCCCAGCATTTT. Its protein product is CASSYPGRPSNQPQHF.

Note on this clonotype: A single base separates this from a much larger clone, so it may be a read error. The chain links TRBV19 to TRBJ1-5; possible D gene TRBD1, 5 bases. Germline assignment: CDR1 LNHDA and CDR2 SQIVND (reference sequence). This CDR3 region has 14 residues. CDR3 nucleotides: TGTGCCAGTAGTATTTGGGGCCGTAATCGGCCCCAGCATTTT. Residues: CASSIWGRNRPQHF.

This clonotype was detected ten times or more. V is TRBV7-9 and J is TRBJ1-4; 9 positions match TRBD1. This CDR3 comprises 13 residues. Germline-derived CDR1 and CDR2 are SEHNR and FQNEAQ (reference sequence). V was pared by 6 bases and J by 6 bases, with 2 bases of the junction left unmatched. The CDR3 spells CASRNRGHEKLFF. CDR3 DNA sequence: TGTGCCAGCAGAAACAGGGGGCATGAAAAACTGTTTTTT.

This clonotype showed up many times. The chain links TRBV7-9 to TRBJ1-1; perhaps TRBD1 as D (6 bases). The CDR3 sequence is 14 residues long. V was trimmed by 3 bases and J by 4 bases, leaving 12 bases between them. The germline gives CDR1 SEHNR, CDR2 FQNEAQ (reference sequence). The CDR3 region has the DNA TGTGCCAGCAGCTTGCAGGGGCCCGGCACTGAAGCTTTCTTT. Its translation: CASSLQGPGTEAFF.

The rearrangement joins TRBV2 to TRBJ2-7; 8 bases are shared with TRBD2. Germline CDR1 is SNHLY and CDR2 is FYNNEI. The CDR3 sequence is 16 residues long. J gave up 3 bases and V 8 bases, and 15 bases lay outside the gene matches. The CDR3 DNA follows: TGTGCCAGCGGTGGGGATTCGGGACTAGTCCTCTACGAGCAGTACTTC. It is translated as CASGGDSGLVLYEQYF.

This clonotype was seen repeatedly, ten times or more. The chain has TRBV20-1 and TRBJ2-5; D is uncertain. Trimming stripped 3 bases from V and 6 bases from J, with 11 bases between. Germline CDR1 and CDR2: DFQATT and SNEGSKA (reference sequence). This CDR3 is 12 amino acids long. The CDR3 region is CSASEAQKTQYF. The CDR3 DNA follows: TGCAGTGCTAGTGAGGCCCAGAAGACCCAGTACTTC.

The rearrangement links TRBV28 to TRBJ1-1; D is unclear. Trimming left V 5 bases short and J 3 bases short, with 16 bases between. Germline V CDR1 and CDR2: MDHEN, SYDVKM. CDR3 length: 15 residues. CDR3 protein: CASSHVDRADTEAFF. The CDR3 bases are TGTGCCAGCAGTCATGTGGACCGGGCGGACACTGAAGCTTTCTTT. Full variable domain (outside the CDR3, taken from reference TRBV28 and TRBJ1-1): DVKVTQSSRYLVKRTGEKVFLECVQDMDHENMFWYRQDPGLGLRLIYFSYDVKMKEKGDIPEGYSVSREKKERFSLILESASTNQTSMYLCASSHVDRADTEAFFGQGTRLTVV.

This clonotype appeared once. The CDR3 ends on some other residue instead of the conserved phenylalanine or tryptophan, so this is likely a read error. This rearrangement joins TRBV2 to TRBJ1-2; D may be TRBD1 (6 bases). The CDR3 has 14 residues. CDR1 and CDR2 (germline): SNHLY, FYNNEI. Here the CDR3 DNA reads TGCGCCAGCAGTGGAACCAGGGGTAACTATGGCTACACCTCC. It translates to CASSGTRGNYGYTS.

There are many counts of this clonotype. CDR3 sequence (DNA): TGTGCCAGCAGTTACTCGAATATGGTCATGGGGGAGCTGTTTTTT. Translation: CASSYSNMVMGELFF. The rearrangement joins TRBV6-6 to TRBJ2-2; no clear D gene. V lost 0 bases to trimming and J lost 8 bases, with 13 bases between them. CDR3 size: 15 residues. Per germline, CDR1 MNHNY and CDR2 SVGAGI (reference sequence).